These 13 T cell receptor beta chains share one sample of origin, sequenced in a study of OX40 agonist ivuxolimab in advanced cancers. The data were produced by immunoSEQ multiplex PCR, yet TCRdb's version contains in-frame clones alone and is incomplete. The sample has over 45,000 clones; 88% are singletons. This specimen consisted of CD4+ or CD8+ T cells sorted from blood, obtained in a trial of the OX40 agonist ivuxolimab. The receptors come from an adult with an advanced solid tumor such as melanoma, head and neck, liver or kidney cancer.

The gene calls are TRBV30 and TRBJ1-1, with a possible D match to TRBD1 (5 bases). The germline V gene has CDR1 GTSNPN and CDR2 SVGIG (reference sequence). The CDR3 covers 13 residues. V dropped 2 bases and J dropped 1 base, with 8 bases sitting between them. CDR3 nucleotides: TGTGCCTGGAGTAAGACAGCGAACACTGAAGCTTTCTTT. Translating gives CAWSKTANTEAFF.

This clone has a single count. The V gene is TRBV28, the J gene TRBJ2-1; 9 bases are shared with TRBD1. CDR3 length equals 15 residues. Germline V gives CDR1 MDHEN, CDR2 SYDVKM. V dropped 6 bases and J dropped 5; count of bases not matched to a gene: 8. This CDR3 is CASSPPGTGNNEQFF. The CDR3 coding sequence is TGTGCCAGCAGCCCGCCCGGGACAGGGAACAATGAGCAGTTCTTC.

This clone showed up just once. The chain is built from TRBV6-5 and TRBJ1-1; 8 bases align to TRBD1. CDR1 is MNHEY and CDR2 is SVGAGI in the germline V gene. This CDR3 spans 14 amino acids. The trim removed 8 bases at V and 1 base at J, leaving 6 bases unmatched. CDR3 coding DNA: TGTGCCAGCCGTCCCGGGACAGGGAACACTGAAGCTTTCTTT. Its translation is CASRPGTGNTEAFF.

The genes are TRBV9 and TRBJ1-6; tentatively, D is TRBD1 (5 bases). Germline V gene data show CDR1 as SGDLS and CDR2 as YYNGEE. The V and J ends lost 4 bases and 6 bases respectively, with 26 bases between them. The CDR3 covers 19 residues. The CDR3 DNA sequence: TGTGCCAGCAGCTTCCAGTGGGGGAAAAGGTTATTAGGTAATTCACCCCTCCACTTT. This encodes CASSFQWGKRLLGNSPLHF.

This rearrangement joins TRBV10-3 to TRBJ2-1; 10 bases fit TRBD2. The CDR3 contains 15 residues. The trim removed 4 bases at V and 8 bases at J, leaving 8 bases unmatched. CDR1 is ENHRY, CDR2 SYGVKD, per germline. The CDR3 DNA is TGTGCCATCAGTGCCACTAGCGGGATTGAGGATGAGCAGTTCTTC. This translates into CAISATSGIEDEQFF.

The gene calls are TRBV2 and TRBJ2-7; 9 bases are shared with TRBD1. The CDR3 has 14 amino acids. V trimming: 7 bases; J trimming: 5 bases; junction bases outside the gene matches: 9. Germline values: CDR1 SNHLY, CDR2 FYNNEI. In nucleotides, the CDR3 is TGTGCCAGCAACCCGGGACAGGGTCCCCACGAGCAGTACTTC. This codes for CASNPGQGPHEQYF.

The chain is built from TRBV15 and TRBJ1-2, with D perhaps TRBD1 (5 bases). This CDR3 contains 15 residues. The V and J ends lost 2 bases and 4 bases respectively, with 14 bases between them. The germline gives CDR1 LNHNV, CDR2 YYDKDF (reference sequence). The CDR3 bases are TGTGCCACCAGCAGACCTCATACAGGAACCTATGGCTACACCTTC. Its protein is CATSRPHTGTYGYTF.

This clone appeared a single time. CDR3 loop: CASSPAANTGELFF. The CDR3 DNA is TGTGCCAGCTCACCAGCGGCGAACACCGGGGAGCTGTTTTTT. The chain has TRBV18 and TRBJ2-2; the D is unclear. This CDR3 has 14 residues. Germline V gene data show CDR1 as KGHSH and CDR2 as LQKENI. Trimming left V 2 bases short and J 0 bases short, with 4 bases between.

V usage is TRBV7-8 and J usage is TRBJ2-3; possibly TRBD1 or TRBD2 for D (6 bases each). The CDR3 has 14 amino acids. Germline CDR1 and CDR2: SGHVS and FQNEAQ. V lost 7 bases, J lost 5 bases, and 16 bases lay in between. The CDR3, as DNA: TGTGCCAGCACTTTTGGGGGGCAGGGAGATACGCAGTATTTT. Protein product: CASTFGGQGDTQYF.

The chain has TRBV28 and TRBJ2-4, with 9 nucleotides matching TRBD1. The CDR3 is made up of 14 amino acids. The V and J ends lost 6 bases and 6 bases, in that order; junction bases with no gene match: 6. Germline values: CDR1 MDHEN, CDR2 SYDVKM. The CDR3 nucleotides are TGTGCCAGCAGATTACCGGGACAGGGAAACATTCAGTACTTC. It codes for CASRLPGQGNIQYF.

The CDR3 spells CASSLYRTGFVDGYTF. The DNA for the CDR3 is TGTGCCAGCAGTTTGTATCGAACAGGGTTCGTAGATGGCTACACCTTC. This chain connects TRBV28 to TRBJ1-2, with D perhaps TRBD1 (6 bases). The germline CDR1 and CDR2 sequences are MDHEN and SYDVKM. This CDR3 has 16 residues. Trimming cost V 3 bases and J 6 bases, with 20 bases left between them.

The rearrangement joins TRBV30 to TRBJ2-1, with TRBD2 matching over 12 bases. This CDR3 is 17 amino acids long. The germline V gene has CDR1 GTSNPN and CDR2 SVGIG (reference sequence). Losses at the gene ends were 1 base for V and 4 bases for J; bases not matched to a gene: 8. In nucleotides, the CDR3 is TGTGCCTGGAGTGACCCCAGGACTAGCGGGAAGTACAATGAGCAGTTCTTC. This translates into CAWSDPRTSGKYNEQFF.

The chain joins TRBV2 to TRBJ1-5; 10 bases line up with TRBD1. CDR1 is SNHLY, CDR2 FYNNEI, per germline. After removal of 6 bases from V and 0 bases from J, the junction contained 2 bases not matched to a gene. This CDR3 contains 15 residues. The DNA of the CDR3 is TGTGCCAGCAGGGGACAGGGGAATAGCAATCAGCCCCAGCATTTT. Protein: CASRGQGNSNQPQHF.